The 6 T cell receptor beta chains below were found in one sample sequenced in a study of T cell responses to AZD1222 COVID-19 vaccine. TCRdb's copy holds only in-frame clones and misses some; the assay was immunoSEQ multiplex PCR. This sample has 180,000 or so clones, with 85% to 95% found just once. Material: peripheral blood, obtained on day 0 of AZD1222 vaccination. Receptors were obtained from an adult in good health.

This clone was seen only once. The V and J genes are TRBV6-4 and TRBJ1-1; D call uncertain. The CDR3 length is 15 residues. V was trimmed by 0 bases and J by 0 bases, leaving 8 bases between them. Germline V lookup: CDR1 MRHNA, CDR2 SNTAGT. CDR3 bases: TGTGCCAGCAGTGACTCAAGTAACATGAACACTGAAGCTTTCTTT. Residues: CASSDSSNMNTEAFF.

This chain joins TRBV7-9 and TRBJ2-1; 9 bases match TRBD2. The CDR3 covers 19 residues. Per the germline V gene, CDR1 is SEHNR and CDR2 is FQNEAQ (reference sequence). J lost 2 bases, V lost 0 bases, and 11 bases had no gene match. CDR3 bases: TGTGCCAGCAGCTTAGCTTCACTAGCGGGCGCGATAACCTACAATGAGCAGTTCTTC. The encoded protein is CASSLASLAGAITYNEQFF. The full variable domain, its missing parts supplied by reference TRBV7-9 and TRBJ2-1, is DTGVSQNPRHKITKRGQNVTFRCDPISEHNRLYWYRQTLGQGPEFLTYFQNEAQLEKSRLLSDRFSAERPKGSFSTLEIQRTEQGDSAMYLCASSLASLAGAITYNEQFFGPGTRLTVL.

The V call is TRBV18, the J call TRBJ2-5; 11 nucleotides agree with TRBD2. Looked up from germline, CDR1 is KGHSH and CDR2 is LQKENI. CDR3 length: 14 residues. V was clipped by 6 bases and J by 3 bases; unmatched bases: 3. CDR3 coding DNA: TGTGCCAGCTCCCCGGGACTAGCGGAAGAGACCCAGTACTTC. It codes for CASSPGLAEETQYF.

The chain couples TRBV4-2 to TRBJ2-2, with a possible D match to TRBD2 (5 bases). CDR1 and CDR2 (germline): LGHNA, YNFKEQ. CDR3 size: 14 residues. V lost 0 bases, J lost 6 bases, and 8 bases lay in between. The CDR3 loop is CASSQDEEAGELFF. The CDR3 DNA sequence: TGTGCCAGCAGCCAAGATGAGGAGGCCGGGGAGCTGTTTTTT.

V gene TRBV7-6 combines with J gene TRBJ1-3; no clear D. V shed 5 bases and J shed 4 bases, with 15 bases lying between them. The germline CDR1 and CDR2 sequences are SGHVS and FNYEAQ. The CDR3 is made up of 15 amino acids. The CDR3 DNA is TGTGCCAGCAGCCCAGCGGACCCGGGAGGAAACACCATATATTTT. The encoded protein is CASSPADPGGNTIYF.

Worth noting for this clone: Germline is not matched at one junction end, which may reflect a read error. The rearrangement links TRBV7-2 to TRBJ1-5; D remains ambiguous. From germline, CDR1 is SGHTA and CDR2 FQGNSA. CDR3 size: 14 residues. The CDR3 DNA follows: TGTGCCAGCAGCGTAGCGGTGGGGTTTCAGCCCCAGCATTTT. Protein product: CASSVAVGFQPQHF.